This TCR beta chain was retrieved from a study of T cells after posttransplantation cyclophosphamide. CDR3 length equals 15 residues. Germline V gene lookup returns CDR1 MNHNS and CDR2 SASEGT. Trimming pared 6 bases from V and 6 bases from J, leaving 20 bases between. There are many counts of this clone. Its antigen remains unidentified. Assay: immunoSEQ multiplex PCR; the TCRdb copy retains only in-frame clones and omits some. The table records some 40,000 clones without singletons, the ten largest covering about 2%. The study, taken as a whole, reports: Donor CD8+ memory clones often dominated recipient blood repertoires at later times. TRB overlap between skin or GI tissue T cells and blood was limited. Recipient CMV seropositivity and CMV reactivation strongly tracked TRB clonality.

The sequence was obtained from a man between 35 and 55 years old in good health, CMV-negative, and a related stem cell transplant donor. The rearrangement links TRBV6-1 to TRBJ1-2; a weak D match, TRBD1 (6 bases). What was sequenced was PBMCs. The CDR3 bases are TGTGCCAGCAGACAAAGAACAGGGAGTGTGGATGGCTACACCTTC. It specifies CASRQRTGSVDGYTF.